The rows below give T cell receptor beta chains drawn from one sample of a study of beta chain features in type 1 diabetes. Clones were sequenced by immunoSEQ multiplex PCR, and TCRdb holds only the in-frame ones, with some missing. This table has around 310,000 clones, roughly 14% appearing once. The sample was naive CD4+ T cells from blood. These receptors originate from a woman aged 18-35 years with type 1 diabetes. Both conserved end residues are part of each CDR3. Fields, in order: D gene, J gene, clone size, V gene, CDR3 protein, CDR3 DNA. The D gene is left open where the match is weak. The size entry is marked missing in some rows and otherwise reads once, few, many or a size class.

>TRBD1|TRBJ2-1|few|TRBV5-6
CASSTDRVPNEQFF
TGTGCCAGCAGCACGGACAGGGTCCCCAATGAGCAGTTCTTC
>TRBD2|TRBJ2-3|NA|TRBV7-8
CASSLRGGPIRGITDTQYF
TGTGCCAGCAGCTTACGGGGGGGCCCAATCCGCGGAATCACAGATACGCAGTATTTT
>TRBD1|TRBJ1-1|NA|TRBV5-1
CASSQGQMGVTEAFF
TGCGCCAGCAGCCAGGGACAGATGGGTGTAACTGAAGCTTTCTTT
>NA|TRBJ2-3|NA|TRBV15
CATSRKTSSASTDTQYF
TGTGCCACCAGCAGAAAGACTAGTTCTGCTAGCACAGATACGCAGTATTTT
>TRBD2|TRBJ2-1|few|TRBV2
CASRPQLAGGPPYNEQFF
TGTGCCAGCAGACCCCAACTAGCGGGAGGGCCACCCTACAATGAGCAGTTCTTC
>NA|TRBJ2-3|few|TRBV19
CASRLGSTDTQYF
TGTGCCAGTCGGCTGGGCAGCACAGATACGCAGTATTTT
>TRBD2|TRBJ2-3|once|TRBV11-3
CASSLGGLEREADTQYF
TGTGCCAGCAGCTTAGGGGGTCTCGAGCGGGAGGCGGATACGCAGTATTTT
>TRBD2|TRBJ2-1|NA|TRBV28
CASSPGLAGGTTYNEQFF
TGTGCCAGCAGCCCTGGGTTAGCGGGAGGTACTACCTACAATGAGCAGTTCTTC
>TRBD1|TRBJ2-5|NA|TRBV27
CASTADRGETQYF
TGTGCCAGCACCGCCGACAGGGGGGAGACCCAGTACTTC
>NA|TRBJ2-2|few|TRBV7-2
CASSPQVTGELFF
TGTGCCAGCAGCCCACAGGTCACCGGGGAGCTGTTTTTT
>NA|TRBJ2-1|few|TRBV11-2
CASSLVGSGNEQFF
TGTGCCAGCAGCTTAGTGGGATCAGGGAATGAGCAGTTCTTC
>TRBD2|TRBJ2-1|few|TRBV7-3
CASSPASGSYHEQFF
TGTGCCAGCAGCCCGGCTAGCGGGAGCTATCATGAGCAGTTCTTC
>NA|TRBJ2-7|NA|TRBV6-5
CASSRDRREQYF
TGTGCCAGCAGCAGGGATAGACGAGAGCAGTACTTC
>NA|TRBJ2-5|NA|TRBV5-4
CASSFYGGETQYF
TGTGCCAGCAGCTTCTACGGGGGAGAGACCCAGTACTTC
>NA|TRBJ2-3|few|TRBV6-5
CASSYLGLSTDTQYF
TGTGCCAGCAGTTACCTGGGCCTTAGCACAGATACGCAGTATTTT
>NA|TRBJ2-5|few|TRBV6-6
CASSWAGNGETQYF
TGTGCCAGCAGTTGGGCAGGGAACGGGGAGACCCAGTACTTC
>TRBD2|TRBJ2-2|few|TRBV5-4
CASSPRTSGSTGELFF
TGTGCCAGCAGCCCCCGGACTAGCGGGAGCACCGGGGAGCTGTTTTTT
>NA|TRBJ2-6|NA|TRBV6-6
CASSPTGSGANVLTF
TGTGCCAGCAGCCCTACGGGCTCTGGGGCCAACGTCCTGACTTTC
>NA|TRBJ2-7|NA|TRBV2
CASNQGRQIGFYF
TGTGCCAGCAATCAGGGCAGACAAATCGGATTTTACTTC
>NA|TRBJ2-1|few|TRBV11-1
CASSHRVEQFF
TGTGCCAGCAGCCACAGGGTTGAGCAGTTCTTC
>TRBD2|TRBJ2-1|NA|TRBV6-6
CASSSPRLAGVDEQFF
TGTGCCAGCAGTTCCCCGAGACTAGCGGGAGTAGATGAGCAGTTCTTC
>TRBD1|TRBJ2-1|few|TRBV11-2
CATSPGTGVSDEQFF
TGTGCCACCAGTCCCGGGACAGGGGTCAGCGATGAGCAGTTCTTC
>TRBD2|TRBJ2-3|few|TRBV5-4
CASVLAGGTDTQYF
TGTGCCAGCGTACTAGCGGGAGGCACAGATACGCAGTATTTT
>NA|TRBJ1-1|NA|TRBV18
CASSPQGSSSKAFF
TGTGCCAGCTCACCTCAGGGTTCAAGCTCTAAAGCTTTCTTT
>NA|TRBJ2-3|NA|TRBV28
CASSFLGLISTDTQYF
TGTGCCAGCAGTTTCTTGGGGCTCATTAGCACAGATACGCAGTATTTT
>NA|TRBJ1-1|few|TRBV30
CAWSGMSHGLSEAFF
TGTGCCTGGAGTGGTATGAGTCACGGTCTCTCTGAAGCTTTCTTT
>NA|TRBJ2-5|few|TRBV5-1
CASSLDRGEVQETQYF
TGCGCCAGCAGCTTGGACCGGGGAGAGGTACAAGAGACCCAGTACTTC
>NA|TRBJ2-3|few|TRBV30
CAWSRRRGSTDTQYF
TGTGCCTGGAGTCGGAGAAGAGGGAGCACAGATACGCAGTATTTT
>NA|TRBJ1-1|few|TRBV5-1
CASSLHRIGTEAFF
TGCGCCAGCAGCTTGCACAGGATCGGCACTGAAGCTTTCTTT
>TRBD1|TRBJ1-5|NA|TRBV7-2
CASRHRGEGQPQHF
TGTGCCAGCAGACACAGGGGAGAGGGGCAGCCCCAGCATTTT
>TRBD2|TRBJ2-1|few|TRBV2
CASRRPTSGSPGQFF
TGTGCCAGCAGAAGGCCGACTAGCGGGAGTCCCGGGCAGTTCTTC
>NA|TRBJ2-4|NA|TRBV7-2
CASSPYRWREQAKNIQYF
TGTGCCAGCAGCCCGTACCGTTGGAGGGAACAAGCCAAAAACATTCAGTACTTC
>NA|TRBJ1-5|NA|TRBV18
CASSRQANQPQHF
TGTGCCAGCTCAAGACAGGCCAATCAGCCCCAGCATTTT
>NA|TRBJ2-1|few|TRBV23-1
CASSPSEGRRVWALNEQFF
TGCGCCAGCAGTCCCTCCGAGGGCAGGAGAGTTTGGGCCCTCAATGAGCAGTTCTTC
>TRBD2|TRBJ2-1|few|TRBV7-2
CASSLAGGLAGSYNEQFF
TGTGCCAGCAGCTTAGCGGGGGGACTAGCGGGCTCCTACAATGAGCAGTTCTTC
>NA|TRBJ2-7|few|TRBV6-5
CASTSYLLNYEQYF
TGTGCCAGCACCTCCTATCTGTTAAACTACGAGCAGTACTTC
>NA|TRBJ2-5|NA|TRBV7-2
CASSLPGPQETQYF
TGTGCCAGCAGCCTCCCGGGTCCCCAAGAGACCCAGTACTTC
>NA|TRBJ2-1|NA|TRBV29-1
CSTRLASYNEQFF
TGCAGCACACGACTGGCGAGTTACAATGAGCAGTTCTTC
>TRBD2|TRBJ2-1|few|TRBV5-1
CASSLIAGTNEQFF
TGCGCCAGCAGCTTGATAGCGGGAACCAATGAGCAGTTCTTC
>NA|TRBJ2-5|NA|TRBV7-9
CASSTLQPLRPRGTQYF
TGTGCCAGCAGCACCCTTCAGCCCCTGAGACCAAGAGGGACCCAGTACTTC
>NA|TRBJ2-7|few|TRBV28
CASRNPSSYEQYF
TGTGCCAGCAGGAACCCCAGCTCCTACGAGCAGTACTTC
>NA|TRBJ2-1|few|TRBV9
CASSTSATPYNEQFF
TGTGCCAGCAGCACATCAGCGACCCCCTACAATGAGCAGTTCTTC
>TRBD1|TRBJ1-2|NA|TRBV18
CASSQTTGTGGYGYTF
TGTGCCAGCTCGCAGACCACCGGGACAGGGGGTTATGGCTACACCTTC
>NA|TRBJ2-1|few|TRBV30
CAWSVQGGNEQFF
TGTGCCTGGAGTGTACAAGGGGGCAATGAGCAGTTCTTC
>NA|TRBJ1-1|NA|TRBV7-2
CASSPAFF
TGTGCCAGCAGCCCGGCTTTCTTT